Listed here are 3 T cell receptor beta chains from one sample, sequenced in a study of spatial heterogeneity in lung cancer. TCRdb used MiXCR to reprocess the 5' RACE reads, holding one entry per CDR3 protein. Of under 4,000 distinct CDR3 sequences in the sample, over 25% are singletons; the top ten hold roughly 40%. As to time point: sample taken at primary tumor resection. The authors sequenced whole RNA from tumor, nontumor lung or frozen PBMC without sorting. The input for sequencing was PBMCs, taken at surgery. These receptors originate from a female donor with early-stage non-small cell lung cancer.

With respect to this clonotype: As an off-target read in a library built for alpha chains, this beta chain has a frequency of little significance. The chain is built from TRBV9 and TRBJ2-4; tentative D call: TRBD2 (6 bases). This CDR3 comprises 15 residues. CDR1 SGDLS and CDR2 YYNGEE come from the germline V gene. The ends were cut back, 0 bases at V and 5 bases at J, with 12 bases in the middle. The CDR3 DNA follows: TGTGCCAGCAGCGTAGCTGGGGGGTTCGAAAACATTCAGTACTTC. It is translated as CASSVAGGFENIQYF.

This clonotype was counted between two and nine times. This beta chain is a stray read from a library made for alpha chains; its abundance is not meaningful. The genes are TRBV7-9 and TRBJ2-1; TRBD2 agrees at 8 bases. CDR3 length: 15 residues. Germline trimming cut 5 bases from V and 7 bases from J; bases unmatched to any gene: 10. Germline lookup yields CDR1 SEHNR and CDR2 FQNEAQ (reference sequence). In DNA form, the CDR3 reads TGTGCCAGCAGCCCTCGTCCGGGACTAGTAAATGAGCAGTTCTTC. Translation: CASSPRPGLVNEQFF.

On this clonotype: This beta chain appears as a stray read in a library generated for alpha chains; its size is not informative. The chain couples TRBV7-6 to TRBJ2-7; D unclear. The length of the CDR3 is 15 residues. From germline, CDR1 is SGHVS and CDR2 FNYEAQ. Trimming stripped 2 bases from V and 6 bases from J, with 17 bases between. The CDR3 here is CASSLSLTQISEQYF. As DNA, the CDR3 is TGTGCCAGCAGCTTATCCCTCACGCAGATCTCCGAGCAGTACTTC.